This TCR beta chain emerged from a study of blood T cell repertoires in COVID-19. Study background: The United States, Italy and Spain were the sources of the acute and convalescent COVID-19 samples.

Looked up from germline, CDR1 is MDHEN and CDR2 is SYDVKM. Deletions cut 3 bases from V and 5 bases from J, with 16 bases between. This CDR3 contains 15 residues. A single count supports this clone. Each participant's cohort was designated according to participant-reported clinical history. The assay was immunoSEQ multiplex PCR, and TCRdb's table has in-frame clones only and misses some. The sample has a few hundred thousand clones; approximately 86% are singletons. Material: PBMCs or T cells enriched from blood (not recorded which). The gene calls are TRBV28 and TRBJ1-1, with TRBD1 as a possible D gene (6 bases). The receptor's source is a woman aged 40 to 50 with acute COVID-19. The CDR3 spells CASSLGQGFRTEAFF. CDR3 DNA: TGTGCCAGCAGTTTGGGCCAGGGGTTTAGGACTGAAGCTTTCTTT.